These 22 T cell receptor beta chains were all obtained from the same sample, sequenced in a study of blood T cell repertoires in COVID-19. TCRdb's table, derived via immunoSEQ multiplex PCR, lists solely in-frame clones and lacks some. The data contain approximately 65,000 clones, more than 60% of them seen just once; the ten biggest clones take up about a fifth. The sequencing input was peripheral blood. These receptors all come from a woman older than 75 with active or convalescent COVID-19.

CDR3 bases: TGTGCCAGCAGCCAGATGGGGAGGATCGCTGAAGCTTTCTTT. As protein: CASSQMGRIAEAFF. The chain recombines TRBV7-3 with TRBJ1-1; unclear D gene. V gave up 5 bases and J gave up 6 bases, with 16 bases separating them. Germline CDR1 SGHTA, CDR2 FQGTGA. This CDR3 region has 14 residues.

In its sample, this clone was seen a few times. The V and J genes are TRBV2 and TRBJ1-2; D might be TRBD1 (5 bases). The germline gives CDR1 SNHLY, CDR2 FYNNEI. The CDR3 is made up of 13 amino acids. The V end lost 8 bases, the J end lost 2 bases, and 12 bases lay between the germline ends. The CDR3 nucleotides are TGTGCCAGCTCGAGGGGAGGGAACTATGGCTACACCTTC. Its translation is CASSRGGNYGYTF.

The V and J genes are TRBV5-1 and TRBJ1-2; possibly TRBD1 for D (5 bases). With 0 bases removed from V and 6 bases from J, the gap between germline ends came to 12 bases. CDR1 and CDR2 from the germline V gene are SGHRS and YFSETQ. The CDR3 is 14 residues long. The CDR3: CASSLATGVDGYTF. DNA of the CDR3: TGCGCCAGCAGCTTGGCCACAGGAGTCGATGGCTACACCTTC.

This chain links TRBV7-8 with TRBJ1-2, with 7 positions matching TRBD1. After removal of 5 bases from V and 3 bases from J, the junction contained 3 bases not matched to a gene. This CDR3 is built from 13 residues. The V gene's germline CDR1 is SGHVS and CDR2 FQNEAQ. The CDR3 region has the DNA TGTGCCAGCAGCCCCGGACAGGACTATGGCTACACCTTC. This encodes CASSPGQDYGYTF.

V usage is TRBV5-1 and J usage is TRBJ2-1; possibly TRBD1 for D (5 bases). With 4 bases removed from V and 8 bases from J, the gap between germline ends came to 16 bases. The CDR3 consists of 14 residues. CDR1 is SGHRS and CDR2 is YFSETQ in the germline V gene. In DNA form, the CDR3 reads TGCGCCAGCAGCCAAGAGTCAGGGATCGATGAGCAGTTCTTC. This gives the protein CASSQESGIDEQFF.

This rearrangement joins TRBV5-1 to TRBJ1-1, with D unresolved. The length of the CDR3 is 15 residues. The germline V gene has CDR1 SGHRS and CDR2 YFSETQ. Trimming pared 4 bases from V and 4 bases from J, leaving 17 bases between. Here the CDR3 reads CASSPTSGLVTEAFF. CDR3 bases: TGCGCCAGCAGCCCTACGAGCGGGTTGGTCACTGAAGCTTTCTTT. Filled out from reference TRBV5-1 and TRBJ1-1, the complete variable domain reads KAGVTQTPRYLIKTRGQQVTLSCSPISGHRSVSWYQQTPGQGLQFLFEYFSETQRNKGNFPGRFSGRQFSNSRSEMNVSTLELGDSALYLCASSPTSGLVTEAFFGQGTRLTVV.

The rearrangement joins TRBV2 to TRBJ1-4, with 7 positions matching TRBD1. The germline V gene encodes CDR1 SNHLY and CDR2 FYNNEI. The CDR3 contains 15 residues. Trimming cost V 5 bases and J 4 bases; bases outside gene matches: 7. CDR3 bases: TGTGCCAGCAGTTTTAGACAGGGTATTAATGAAAAACTGTTTTTT. This translates into CASSFRQGINEKLFF.

The chain joins TRBV6-5 to TRBJ1-6; D uncertain. V was cut by 4 bases and J by 8 bases, with 18 bases left in between. Germline V CDR1 and CDR2: MNHEY, SVGAGI. CDR3 length: 16 amino acids. The CDR3 coding sequence is TGTGCCAGCAGTTCCACCCCAAAGGCCCGGGATTCACCCCTCCACTTT. Amino acid sequence: CASSSTPKARDSPLHF.

The count of this clone is one. The gene calls are TRBV1 and TRBJ2-1; the D segment call TRBD2 is taken from the table without a DNA check. TRBV1 is a listed pseudogene. CDR3 length: 18 amino acids. This CDR3 reads CTSSQEPPLAGGDNEQFF. The CDR3, as DNA: TGCACCAGCAGCCAAGAACCCCCACTAGCGGGAGGCGACAATGAGCAGTTCTTC.

This sequence joins TRBV2 and TRBJ2-1; TRBD2 matches 13 bases. Germline assignment: CDR1 SNHLY and CDR2 FYNNEI. This CDR3 comprises 15 residues. Losses at the gene ends were 1 base for V and 8 bases for J; bases not matched to a gene: 2. CDR3 nucleotide sequence: TGTGCCAGCAGTGAAGGACTAGCGGGGGGACATGAGCAGTTCTTC. Translating gives CASSEGLAGGHEQFF.

The chain combines TRBV30 with TRBJ1-3, with D tentatively TRBD1 (5 bases). CDR1 is GTSNPN and CDR2 is SVGIG in the germline V gene (reference sequence). The V gene lost 4 bases and the J gene lost 0 bases, with 10 bases spanning the gap. The CDR3 has 14 residues. The CDR3 sequence is CAWTDTRSGNTIYF. As DNA, the CDR3 is TGTGCCTGGACGGACACCCGCTCTGGAAACACCATATATTTT.

The chain uses TRBV7-9 and TRBJ2-2, with 7 positions matching TRBD1. The CDR3 has 14 residues. The ends lost 6 bases at V and 4 bases at J; junction bases unmatched: 5. CDR1 and CDR2 (germline): SEHNR, FQNEAQ (reference sequence). CDR3 nucleotide sequence: TGTGCCAGCAGACGGGACAGCCCCACCGGGGAGCTGTTTTTT. It specifies CASRRDSPTGELFF.

This chain joins TRBV4-1 and TRBJ2-1; D is possibly TRBD2 (5 bases). There are 15 residues in the CDR3. Deletions cut 1 base from V and 0 bases from J, with 7 bases between. Germline CDR1 and CDR2: MGHRA and YSYEKL. The CDR3 loop is CASSQAAGSYNEQFF. For the CDR3, the DNA is TGCGCCAGCAGCCAAGCGGCGGGCTCCTACAATGAGCAGTTCTTC.

Concerning this clone itself: One junction end disagrees with the germline gene, perhaps due to a read error. The chain employs TRBV6-6 and TRBJ2-7; D is uncertain. Germline V CDR1 and CDR2: MNHNY, SVGAGI (reference sequence). The CDR3 has 13 amino acids. CDR3 nucleotides: TGTGCCAGCAGCCCCGCATCTGGCCCATATGGGCACTTC. Translation: CASSPASGPYGHF.

The chain links TRBV6-2 or TRBV6-3 to TRBJ1-4; TRBD1 matches at 7 bases. CDR1 MNHEY and CDR2 SVGEGT come from the germline V gene. This CDR3 region has 14 residues. V lost 3 bases, J lost 5 bases, and 3 bases stayed unmatched. The chain's CDR3 is CASSYSGQNEKLFF. CDR3 bases: TGTGCCAGCAGTTATTCGGGACAGAATGAAAAACTGTTTTTT.

V usage is TRBV3-1 (or the pseudogene TRBV3-2) and J usage is TRBJ1-2, with TRBD1 as a possible D gene (5 bases). The CDR3 has 16 amino acids. V lost 0 bases to trimming and J lost 8 bases, with 19 bases between them. The germline V gene has CDR1 LGHDT and CDR2 YNNKEL (reference sequence). The CDR3 DNA is TGTGCCAGCAGCCAAGATATCGCCACGGGGGGTCACGGCTACACCTTC. Translated, it gives CASSQDIATGGHGYTF.

There are a few counts of this clone. This chain uses TRBV6-5 with TRBJ1-2, with TRBD1 identical over 8 bases. The CDR3 is made up of 14 amino acids. Germline values: CDR1 MNHEY, CDR2 SVGAGI. Unmatched junction bases numbered 7, after V lost 5 bases and J lost 5 bases. DNA for the CDR3: TGTGCCAGCAGTCCGGACAGACAGGGGTATGGCTACACCTTC. Residues: CASSPDRQGYGYTF.

V is TRBV2 and J is TRBJ2-7; no reliable D call. Trimming pared 7 bases from V and 3 bases from J, leaving 19 bases between. Germline values: CDR1 SNHLY, CDR2 FYNNEI. The CDR3 totals 15 residues. The CDR3 is CASTPRRLRVYEQYF. As DNA, the CDR3 is TGTGCCAGCACTCCTCGGCGTCTCCGGGTCTACGAGCAGTACTTC. Looking up the rest from reference TRBV2 and TRBJ2-7 gives the full variable domain: EPEVTQTPSHQVTQMGQEVILRCVPISNHLYFYWYRQILGQKVEFLVSFYNNEISEKSEIFDDQFSVERPDGSNFTLKIRSTKLEDSAMYFCASTPRRLRVYEQYFGPGTRLTVT.

The chain links TRBV19 to TRBJ1-1; the match to TRBD1 covers 8 bases. Germline V gene data show CDR1 as LNHDA and CDR2 as SQIVND (reference sequence). This CDR3 contains 17 residues. Losses at the gene ends were 1 base for V and 0 bases for J; bases not matched to a gene: 7. CDR3 residues: CASSIGSGGALNTEAFF. CDR3 DNA: TGTGCCAGTAGTATAGGCTCAGGGGGCGCGCTGAACACTGAAGCTTTCTTT.

The chain links TRBV19 to TRBJ2-5; 8 bases align to TRBD2. Germline V CDR1 and CDR2: LNHDA, SQIVND (reference sequence). The length of the CDR3 is 15 residues. V shed 3 bases, J shed 4 bases, and the junction held 7 bases outside the gene matches. CDR3 coding DNA: TGTGCCAGTAGTATTGTCGGCGGGGGGCGAGAGACCCAGTACTTC. Its protein product is CASSIVGGGRETQYF.

J is TRBJ2-1 and V is TRBV11-3, with a possible D match to TRBD2 (7 bases). Trimming pared 1 base from V and 10 bases from J, leaving 23 bases between. The CDR3 sequence is 17 residues long. Germline values: CDR1 SGHNT, CDR2 YENEEA. As DNA, the CDR3 is TGTGCCAGCAGCTTAGGAGGAACGGCGGGGGCGAATGGAGAGCAGTTCTTC. Its protein is CASSLGGTAGANGEQFF. The full variable domain, rest sourced from reference TRBV11-3 and TRBJ2-1, is EAGVVQSPRYKIIEKKQPVAFWCNPISGHNTLYWYLQNLGQGPELLIRYENEEAVDDSQLPKDRFSAERLKGVDSTLKIQPAELGDSAVYLCASSLGGTAGANGEQFFGPGTRLTVL.

The V call is TRBV3-1 (or the pseudogene TRBV3-2), the J call TRBJ2-1, with 11 bases aligning to TRBD2. V was pared by 4 bases and J by 4 bases, with 3 bases of the junction left unmatched. The germline V gene encodes CDR1 LGHDT and CDR2 YNNKEL (reference sequence). The length of the CDR3 is 15 residues. The DNA for the CDR3 is TGTGCCAGCAGCCCTCTAGCGGGGGGTTACAATGAGCAGTTCTTC. Translated, it gives CASSPLAGGYNEQFF.